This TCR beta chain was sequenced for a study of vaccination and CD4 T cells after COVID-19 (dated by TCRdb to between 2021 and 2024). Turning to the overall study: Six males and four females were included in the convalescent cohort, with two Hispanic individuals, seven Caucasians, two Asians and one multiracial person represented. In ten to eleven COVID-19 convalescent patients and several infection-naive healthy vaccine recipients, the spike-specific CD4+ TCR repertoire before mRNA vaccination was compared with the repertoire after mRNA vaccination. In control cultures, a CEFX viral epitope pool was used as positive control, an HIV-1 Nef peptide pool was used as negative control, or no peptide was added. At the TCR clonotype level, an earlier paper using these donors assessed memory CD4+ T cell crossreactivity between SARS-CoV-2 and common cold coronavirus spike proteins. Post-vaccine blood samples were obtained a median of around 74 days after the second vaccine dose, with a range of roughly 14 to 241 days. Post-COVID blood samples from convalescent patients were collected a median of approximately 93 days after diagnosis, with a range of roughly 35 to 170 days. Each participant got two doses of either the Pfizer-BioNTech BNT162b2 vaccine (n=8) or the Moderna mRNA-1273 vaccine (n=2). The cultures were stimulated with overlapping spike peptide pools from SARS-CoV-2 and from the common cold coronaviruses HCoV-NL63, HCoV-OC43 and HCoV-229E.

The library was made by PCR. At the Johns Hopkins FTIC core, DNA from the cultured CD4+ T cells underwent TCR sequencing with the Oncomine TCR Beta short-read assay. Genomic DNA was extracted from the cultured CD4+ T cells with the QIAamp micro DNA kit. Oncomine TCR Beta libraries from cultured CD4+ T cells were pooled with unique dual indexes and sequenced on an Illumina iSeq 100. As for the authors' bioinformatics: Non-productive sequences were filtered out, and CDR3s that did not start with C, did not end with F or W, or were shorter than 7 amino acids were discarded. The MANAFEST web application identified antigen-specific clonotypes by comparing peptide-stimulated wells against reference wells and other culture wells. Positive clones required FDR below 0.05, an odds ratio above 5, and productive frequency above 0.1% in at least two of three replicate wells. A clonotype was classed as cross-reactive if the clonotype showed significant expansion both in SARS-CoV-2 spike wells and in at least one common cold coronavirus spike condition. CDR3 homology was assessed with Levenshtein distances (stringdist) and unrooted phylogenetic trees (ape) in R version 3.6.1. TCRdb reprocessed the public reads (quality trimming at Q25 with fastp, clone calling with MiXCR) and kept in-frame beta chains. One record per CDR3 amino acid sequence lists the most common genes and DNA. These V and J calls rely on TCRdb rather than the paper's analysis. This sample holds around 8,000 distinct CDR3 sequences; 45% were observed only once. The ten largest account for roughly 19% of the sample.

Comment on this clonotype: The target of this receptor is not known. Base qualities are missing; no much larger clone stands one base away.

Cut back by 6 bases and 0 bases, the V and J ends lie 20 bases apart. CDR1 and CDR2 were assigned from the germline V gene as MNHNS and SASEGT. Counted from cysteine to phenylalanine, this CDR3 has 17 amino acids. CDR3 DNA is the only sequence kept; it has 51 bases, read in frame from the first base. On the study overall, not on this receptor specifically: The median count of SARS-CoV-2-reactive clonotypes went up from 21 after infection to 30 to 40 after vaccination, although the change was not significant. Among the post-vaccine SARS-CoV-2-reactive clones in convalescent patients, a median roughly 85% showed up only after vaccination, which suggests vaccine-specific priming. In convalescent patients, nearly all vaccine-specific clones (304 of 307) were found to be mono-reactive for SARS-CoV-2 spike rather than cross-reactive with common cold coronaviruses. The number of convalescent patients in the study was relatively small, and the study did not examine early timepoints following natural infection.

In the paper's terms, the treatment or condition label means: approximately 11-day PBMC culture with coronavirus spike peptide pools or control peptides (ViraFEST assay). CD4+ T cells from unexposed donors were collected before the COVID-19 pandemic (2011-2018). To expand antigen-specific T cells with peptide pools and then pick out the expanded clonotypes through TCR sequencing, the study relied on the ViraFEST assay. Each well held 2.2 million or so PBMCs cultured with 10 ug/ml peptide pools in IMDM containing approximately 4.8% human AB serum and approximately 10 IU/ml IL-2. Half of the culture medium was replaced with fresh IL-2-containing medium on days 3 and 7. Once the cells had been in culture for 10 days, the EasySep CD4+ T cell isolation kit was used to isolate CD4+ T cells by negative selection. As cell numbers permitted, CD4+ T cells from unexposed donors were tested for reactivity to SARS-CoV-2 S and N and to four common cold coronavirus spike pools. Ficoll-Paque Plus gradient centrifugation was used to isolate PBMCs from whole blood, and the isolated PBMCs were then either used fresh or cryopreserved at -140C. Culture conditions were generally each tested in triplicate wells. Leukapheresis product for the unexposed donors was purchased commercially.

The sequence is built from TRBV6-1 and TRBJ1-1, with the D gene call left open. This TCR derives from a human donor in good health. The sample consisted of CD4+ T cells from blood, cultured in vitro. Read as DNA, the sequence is TGTGCCAGCAGCCGCTCGACGGATGGAGTCATGAACACTGAAGCTTTCTTT. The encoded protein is CASSRSTDGVMNTEAFF.